This T cell receptor beta chain was recorded in a study of beta chain features in type 1 diabetes. Study-level background: Regarding age, gender and cell yields, patients proved similar to healthy donors.

The authors reverse transcribed all of the isolated RNA, so sequencing captured expressed TCRB transcripts. TCRdb keeps only in-frame clones here, not all; method: immunoSEQ multiplex PCR. This sample carries 300,000 to 350,000 clones, about 13% of them seen once, and the ten largest clones take over 0.014%. The CDR3 spans 12 residues. Unmatched junction bases numbered 4, after V lost 1 base and J lost 14 bases. Germline V gives CDR1 SGHDT, CDR2 YYEEEE. Whole-study findings and limits: Shorter TCRB CDR3s, moderately but significantly so, marked every one of the four CD4+ subsets in Type 1 diabetes patients. For patients and controls alike, PCR might favor shorter templates to the same degree.

Blood was collected once per donor into heparin, averaging about 116 mL. Sorted CD4+ subsets: naive, central memory, regulatory, stem cell-like memory (CD45RO/CCR7/CD25/CD127/CD95/CD27 panel). With regard to this clone: Its specificity is unknown.

The TCR sequence derives from a woman aged 18-35 years with type 1 diabetes. This chain links TRBV5-6 with TRBJ2-1; 9 bases fit TRBD1. Sequencing was done on a sample of naive CD4+ T cells from blood. CDR3: CASSLFRDREFF. The CDR3 coding sequence is TGTGCCAGCAGCTTGTTCAGGGACAGGGAGTTCTTC.